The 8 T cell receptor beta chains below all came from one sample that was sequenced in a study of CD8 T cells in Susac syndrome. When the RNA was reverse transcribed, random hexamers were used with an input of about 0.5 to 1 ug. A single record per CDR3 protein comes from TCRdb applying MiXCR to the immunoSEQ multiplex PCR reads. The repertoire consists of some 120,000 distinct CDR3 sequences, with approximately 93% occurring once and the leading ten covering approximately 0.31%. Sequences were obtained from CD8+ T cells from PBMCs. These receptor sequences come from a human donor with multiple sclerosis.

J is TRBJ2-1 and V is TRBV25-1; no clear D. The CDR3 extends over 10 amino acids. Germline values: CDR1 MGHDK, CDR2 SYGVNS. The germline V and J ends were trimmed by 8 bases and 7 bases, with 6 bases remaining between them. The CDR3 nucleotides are TGTGCCAGCGGGTGGAATGAGCAGTTCTTC. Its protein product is CASGWNEQFF.

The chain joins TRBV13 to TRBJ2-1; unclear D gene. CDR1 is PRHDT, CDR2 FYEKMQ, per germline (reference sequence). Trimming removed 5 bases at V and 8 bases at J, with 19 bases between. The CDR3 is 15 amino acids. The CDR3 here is CASSPRGKMVDEQFF. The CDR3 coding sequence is TGTGCCAGCAGCCCCCGTGGAAAGATGGTGGATGAGCAGTTCTTC.

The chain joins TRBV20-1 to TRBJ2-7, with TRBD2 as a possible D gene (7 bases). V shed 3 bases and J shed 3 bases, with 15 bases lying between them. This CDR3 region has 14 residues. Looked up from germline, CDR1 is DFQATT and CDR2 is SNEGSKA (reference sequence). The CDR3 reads CSARSGKGGYEQYV. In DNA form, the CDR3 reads TGCAGTGCTAGGAGCGGGAAGGGGGGCTACGAGCAGTACGTC.

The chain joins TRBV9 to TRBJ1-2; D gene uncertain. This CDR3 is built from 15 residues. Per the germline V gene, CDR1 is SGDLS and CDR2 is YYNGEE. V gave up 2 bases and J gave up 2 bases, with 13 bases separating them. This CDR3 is CASSVKIGPNYGYTF. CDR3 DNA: TGTGCCAGCAGCGTCAAAATCGGGCCAAACTATGGCTACACCTTC.

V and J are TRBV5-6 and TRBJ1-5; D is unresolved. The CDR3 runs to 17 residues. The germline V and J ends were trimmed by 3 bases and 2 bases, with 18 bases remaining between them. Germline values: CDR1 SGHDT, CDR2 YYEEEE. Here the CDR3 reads CASSSSFPGQGNQPQHF. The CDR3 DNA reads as TGTGCCAGCAGCTCCTCTTTCCCCGGTCAGGGCAATCAGCCCCAGCATTTT. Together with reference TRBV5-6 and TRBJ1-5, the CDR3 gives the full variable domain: DAGVTQSPTHLIKTRGQQVTLRCSPKSGHDTVSWYQQALGQGPQFIFQYYEEEERQRGNFPDRFSGHQFPNYSSELNVNALLLGDSALYLCASSSSFPGQGNQPQHFGDGTRLSIL.

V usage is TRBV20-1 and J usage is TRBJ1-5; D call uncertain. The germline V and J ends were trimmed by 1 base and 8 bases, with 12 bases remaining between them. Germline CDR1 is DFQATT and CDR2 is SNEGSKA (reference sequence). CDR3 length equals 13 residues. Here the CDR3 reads CSARGNYAEPQHF. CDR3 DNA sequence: TGCAGTGCTAGAGGTAACTACGCGGAGCCCCAGCATTTT.

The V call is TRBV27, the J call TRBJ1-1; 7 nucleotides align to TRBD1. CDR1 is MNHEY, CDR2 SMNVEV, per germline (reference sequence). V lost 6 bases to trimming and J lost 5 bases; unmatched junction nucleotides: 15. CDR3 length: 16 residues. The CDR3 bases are TGTGCCAGCAGCGCTAGACCGGACAGGCCGCCGACTGAAGCTTTCTTT. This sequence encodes CASSARPDRPPTEAFF.

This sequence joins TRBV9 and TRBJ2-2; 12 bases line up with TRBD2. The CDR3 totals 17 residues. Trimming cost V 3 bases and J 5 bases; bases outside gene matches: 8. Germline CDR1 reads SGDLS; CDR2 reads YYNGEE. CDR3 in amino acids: CASSETSGGHRTGELFF. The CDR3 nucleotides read TGTGCCAGCAGCGAGACTAGCGGGGGACACCGAACCGGGGAGCTGTTTTTT.